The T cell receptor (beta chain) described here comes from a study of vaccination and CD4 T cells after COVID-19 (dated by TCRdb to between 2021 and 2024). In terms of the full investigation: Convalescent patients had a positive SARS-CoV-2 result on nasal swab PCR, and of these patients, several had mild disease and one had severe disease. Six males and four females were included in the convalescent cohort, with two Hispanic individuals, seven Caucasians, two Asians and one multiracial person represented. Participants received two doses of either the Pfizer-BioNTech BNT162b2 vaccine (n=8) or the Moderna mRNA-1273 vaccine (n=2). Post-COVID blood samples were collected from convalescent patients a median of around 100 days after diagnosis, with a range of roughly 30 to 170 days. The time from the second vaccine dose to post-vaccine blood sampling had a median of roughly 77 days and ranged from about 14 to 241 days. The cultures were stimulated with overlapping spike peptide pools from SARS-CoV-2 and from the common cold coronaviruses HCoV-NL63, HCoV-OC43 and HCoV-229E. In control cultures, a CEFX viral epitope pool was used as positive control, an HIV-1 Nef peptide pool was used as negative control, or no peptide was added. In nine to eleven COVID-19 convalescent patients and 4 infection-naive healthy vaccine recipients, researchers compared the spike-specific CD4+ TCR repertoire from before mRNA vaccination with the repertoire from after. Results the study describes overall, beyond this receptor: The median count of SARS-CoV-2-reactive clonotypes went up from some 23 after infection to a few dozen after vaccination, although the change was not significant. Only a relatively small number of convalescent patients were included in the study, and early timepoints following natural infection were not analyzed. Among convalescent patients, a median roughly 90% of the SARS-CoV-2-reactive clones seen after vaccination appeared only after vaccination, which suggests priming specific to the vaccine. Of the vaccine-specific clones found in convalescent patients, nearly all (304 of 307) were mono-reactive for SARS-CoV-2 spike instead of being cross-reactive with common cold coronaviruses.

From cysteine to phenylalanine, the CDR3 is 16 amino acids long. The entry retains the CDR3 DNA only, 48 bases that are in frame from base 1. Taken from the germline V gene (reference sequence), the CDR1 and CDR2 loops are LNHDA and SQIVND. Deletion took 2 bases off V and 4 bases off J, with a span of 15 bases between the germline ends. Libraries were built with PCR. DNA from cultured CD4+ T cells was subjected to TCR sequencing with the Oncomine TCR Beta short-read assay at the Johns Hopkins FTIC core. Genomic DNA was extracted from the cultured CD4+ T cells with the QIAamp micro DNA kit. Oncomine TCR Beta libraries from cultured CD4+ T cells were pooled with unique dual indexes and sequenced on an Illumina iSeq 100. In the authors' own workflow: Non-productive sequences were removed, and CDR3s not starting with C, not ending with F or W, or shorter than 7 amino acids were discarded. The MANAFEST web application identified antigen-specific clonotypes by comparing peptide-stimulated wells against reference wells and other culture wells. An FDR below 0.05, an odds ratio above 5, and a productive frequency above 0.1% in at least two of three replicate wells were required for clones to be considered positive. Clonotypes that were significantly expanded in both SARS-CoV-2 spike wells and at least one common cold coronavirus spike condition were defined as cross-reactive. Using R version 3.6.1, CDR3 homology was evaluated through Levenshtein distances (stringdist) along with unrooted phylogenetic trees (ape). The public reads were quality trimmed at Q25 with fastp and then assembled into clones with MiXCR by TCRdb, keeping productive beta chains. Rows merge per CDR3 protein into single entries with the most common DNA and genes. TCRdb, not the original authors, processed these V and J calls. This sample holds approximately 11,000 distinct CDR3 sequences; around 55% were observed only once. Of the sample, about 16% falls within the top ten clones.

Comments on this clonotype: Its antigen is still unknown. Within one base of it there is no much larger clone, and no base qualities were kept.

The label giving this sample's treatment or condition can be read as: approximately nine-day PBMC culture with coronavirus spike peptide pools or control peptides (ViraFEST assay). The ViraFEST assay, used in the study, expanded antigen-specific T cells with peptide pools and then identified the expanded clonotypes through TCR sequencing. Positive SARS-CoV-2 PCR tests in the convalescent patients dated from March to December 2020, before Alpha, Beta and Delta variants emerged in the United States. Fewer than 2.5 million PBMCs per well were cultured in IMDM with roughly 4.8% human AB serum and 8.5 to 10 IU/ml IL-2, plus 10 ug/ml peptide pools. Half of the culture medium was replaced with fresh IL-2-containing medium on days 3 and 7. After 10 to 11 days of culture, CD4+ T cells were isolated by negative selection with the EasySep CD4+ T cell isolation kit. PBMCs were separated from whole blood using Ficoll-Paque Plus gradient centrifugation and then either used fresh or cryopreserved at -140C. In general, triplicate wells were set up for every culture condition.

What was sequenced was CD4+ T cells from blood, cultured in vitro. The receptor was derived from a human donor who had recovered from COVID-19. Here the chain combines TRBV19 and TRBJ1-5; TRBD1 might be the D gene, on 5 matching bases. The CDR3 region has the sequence CASSILRAGGNQPQHF. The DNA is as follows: TGTGCCAGTAGTATACTCAGGGCGGGGGGAAATCAGCCCCAGCATTTT. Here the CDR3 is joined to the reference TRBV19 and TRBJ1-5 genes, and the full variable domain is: DGGITQSPKYLFRKEGQNVTLSCEQNLNHDAMYWYRQDPGQGLRLIYYSQIVNDFQKGDIAEGYSVSREKKESFPLTVTSAQKNPTAFYLCASSILRAGGNQPQHFGDGTRLSIL.